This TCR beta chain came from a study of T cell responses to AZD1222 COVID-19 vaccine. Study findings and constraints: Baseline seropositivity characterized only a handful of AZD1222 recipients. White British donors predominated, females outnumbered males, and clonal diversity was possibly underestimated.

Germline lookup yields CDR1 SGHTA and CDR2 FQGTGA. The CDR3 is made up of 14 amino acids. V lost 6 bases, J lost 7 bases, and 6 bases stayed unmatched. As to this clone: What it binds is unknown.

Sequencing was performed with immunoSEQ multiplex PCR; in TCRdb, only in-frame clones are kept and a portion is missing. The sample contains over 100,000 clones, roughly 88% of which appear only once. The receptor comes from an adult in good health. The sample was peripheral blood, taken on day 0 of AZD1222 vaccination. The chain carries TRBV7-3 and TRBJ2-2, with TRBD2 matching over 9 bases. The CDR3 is CASRLAGRYGELFF. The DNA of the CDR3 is TGTGCCAGCAGGCTAGCGGGGCGTTACGGGGAGCTGTTTTTT.